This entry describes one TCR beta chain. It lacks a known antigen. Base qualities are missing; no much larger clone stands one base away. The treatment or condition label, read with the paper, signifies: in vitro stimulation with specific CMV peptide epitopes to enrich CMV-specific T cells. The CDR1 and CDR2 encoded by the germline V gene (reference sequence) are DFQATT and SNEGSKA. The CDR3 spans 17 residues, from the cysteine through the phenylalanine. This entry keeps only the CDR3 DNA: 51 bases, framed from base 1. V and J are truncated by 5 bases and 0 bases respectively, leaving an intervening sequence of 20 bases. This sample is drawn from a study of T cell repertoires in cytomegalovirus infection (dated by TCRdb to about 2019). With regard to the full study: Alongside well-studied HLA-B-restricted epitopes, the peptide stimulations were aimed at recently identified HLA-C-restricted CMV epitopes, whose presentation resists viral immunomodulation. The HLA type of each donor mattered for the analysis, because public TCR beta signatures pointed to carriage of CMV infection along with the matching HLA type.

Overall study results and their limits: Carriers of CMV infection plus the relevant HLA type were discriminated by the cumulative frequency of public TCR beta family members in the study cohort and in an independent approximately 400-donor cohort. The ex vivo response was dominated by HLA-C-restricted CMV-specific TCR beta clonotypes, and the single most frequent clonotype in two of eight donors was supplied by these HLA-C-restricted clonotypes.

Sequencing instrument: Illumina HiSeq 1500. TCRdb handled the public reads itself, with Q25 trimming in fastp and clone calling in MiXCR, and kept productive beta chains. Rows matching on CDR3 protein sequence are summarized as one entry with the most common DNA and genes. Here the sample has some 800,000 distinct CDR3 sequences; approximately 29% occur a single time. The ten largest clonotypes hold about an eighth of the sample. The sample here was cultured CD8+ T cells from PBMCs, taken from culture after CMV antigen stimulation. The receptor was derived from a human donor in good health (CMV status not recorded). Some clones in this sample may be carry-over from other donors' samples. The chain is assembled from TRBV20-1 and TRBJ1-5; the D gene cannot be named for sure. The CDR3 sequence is CSAQDRSLSYSNQPQHF. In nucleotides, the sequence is TGCAGTGCTCAGGACCGAAGCCTCTCCTATAGCAATCAGCCCCAGCATTTT.